This T cell receptor (beta chain) was sequenced in a study of CD8 T cells in Susac syndrome. The T cells that were sequenced for TCR beta were CD8+ and CD4+ cells from blood. Treatment-naive patients with stable or active relapsing-remitting disease were the multiple sclerosis controls. Negative isolation yielded the CD8+ and CD4+ T cells, while FACS enriched the TEMRA cells. With random hexamers, about 0.45 to 1 ug RNA was reverse transcribed. TCR beta CDR3 was amplified by immunoSEQ multiplex PCR. This amplification extended across 54 Vbeta and 13 Jbeta segments. MiXCR was run by TCRdb on the immunoSEQ multiplex PCR reads, yielding one entry per CDR3 protein. In the table there are a few hundred thousand distinct CDR3 sequences, around 95% of which are singletons. Trimming at V came to 4 bases and at J to 2 bases, leaving 5 bases not matched to a gene. In germline, CDR1 is MGHDK, CDR2 SYGVNS. The CDR3 extends over 15 amino acids.

J is TRBJ1-2 and V is TRBV25-1; 9 bases agree with TRBD1. The receptor was derived from a human donor with multiple sclerosis. Sequencing was performed on CD4+ T cells from PBMCs. The CDR3 region is CASSVTGTGNYGYTF. As DNA, the CDR3 is TGTGCCAGCAGTGTCACCGGGACAGGGAACTATGGCTACACCTTC.